The 20 T cell receptor beta chains below were found in one sample sequenced in a study of T-cell reconstitution after alpha-beta-depleted transplantation in children. Unique molecular identifiers were used to barcode this TCRbeta library. TCRdb itself ran the PCR reads through MiXCR, one entry per CDR3 protein. Of about 120,000 distinct CDR3 sequences in the sample, roughly 23% were seen once. The sequencing used PBMCs, mostly from graft donor cells, collected 180 days after TCRalphabeta/CD19-depleted stem cell transplant. The receptors were gathered from a male patient between 2 and 9 years old who had a stem cell transplant for chronic granulomatous disease, so the T cells may come from the graft donor.

This clonotype was found many times. The CDR3, as DNA: TGTGCCAGCAGTTTTTCGAGCAGGATAGGTGGCACAGATACGCAGTATTTT. This translates into CASSFSSRIGGTDTQYF. This rearrangement joins TRBV27 to TRBJ2-3; D uncertain. V was shortened by 3 bases and J by 1 base, with 17 bases between the two germline ends. From germline, CDR1 is MNHEY and CDR2 SMNVEV (reference sequence). The CDR3 consists of 17 residues.

The rearrangement links TRBV12-3 or TRBV12-4 to TRBJ2-1; D uncertain. The CDR3 totals 12 residues. The V end was cut by 6 bases, the J end by 8 bases, with 11 bases between. CDR3 coding DNA: TGTGCCAGCAGCCGACTCACTTATGAGCAGTTCTTC. The encoded protein is CASSRLTYEQFF.

V gene TRBV3-1 combines with J gene TRBJ2-7; D is possibly TRBD2 (5 bases). Germline V CDR1 and CDR2: LGHDT, YNNKEL (reference sequence). Trimming shortened V by 11 bases and J by 0 bases, and 20 bases separated the two germline ends. The CDR3 totals 15 residues. Written as DNA, the CDR3 is TGTGCCTCCACCCCTGTAGAGGGCCCCTCCTACGAGCAGTACTTC. Protein sequence: CASTPVEGPSYEQYF.

This clonotype has only one observation. V is TRBV12-3 or TRBV12-4 and J is TRBJ2-1, with TRBD2 matching 7 bases. The V gene end was trimmed by 4 bases and the J gene end by 0 bases; junction bases not matched to a gene: 6. CDR3 length: 16 residues. Written as DNA, the CDR3 is TGTGCCAGCAGTTATGAAGCGGGGTTCTCCTACAATGAGCAGTTCTTC. Protein: CASSYEAGFSYNEQFF.

The chain links TRBV12-3 or TRBV12-4 to TRBJ1-6, with a tentative D call TRBD1 (5 bases). Trimming stripped 6 bases from V and 7 bases from J, with 13 bases between. The CDR3 spans 14 residues. The CDR3 DNA follows: TGTGCCAGCAGCCGGAGCAGGGTGAATTCACCCCTCCACTTT. Translating it yields CASSRSRVNSPLHF.

This clonotype was found a few times. The chain couples TRBV10-2 to TRBJ2-1; the D is unclear. CDR3 size: 16 residues. The V gene's germline CDR1 is WSHSY and CDR2 SAAADI. Trimming cost V 0 bases and J 2 bases, with 11 bases left between them. The CDR3 nucleotides read TGCGCCAGCAGTGAGTCGTTACTATTTCCCTACAATGAGCAGTTCTTC. Translated: CASSESLLFPYNEQFF.

This clonotype was picked up many times. The J gene is TRBJ2-5, the V gene TRBV30; 10 bases line up with TRBD2. With 3 bases clipped from V and 2 bases from J, the junction kept 3 bases outside the gene matches. Germline assignment: CDR1 GTSNPN and CDR2 SVGIG (reference sequence). This CDR3 is built from 14 residues. CDR3 DNA sequence: TGTGCCTGGAGGACTAGCGGGCAACAAGAGACCCAGTACTTC. Amino acid sequence: CAWRTSGQQETQYF.

The J gene is TRBJ2-7, the V gene TRBV5-1; 11 nucleotides align to TRBD2. V gave up 2 bases and J gave up 2 bases; unmatched junction bases: 15. The CDR3 is 19 residues long. Germline V lookup: CDR1 SGHRS, CDR2 YFSETQ. The CDR3 DNA reads TGCGCCAGCAGCTTTCGGCAGGGACCTCTTAGCGGGAGGGCCTACGAGCAGTACTTC. Encoded protein: CASSFRQGPLSGRAYEQYF.

Only one count was recorded for this clonotype. The junction differs from germline at one of its ends, possibly a read error. This sequence joins TRBV20-1 and TRBJ2-7, with D tentatively TRBD1 or TRBD2 (7 bases each). This CDR3 is 16 amino acids long. CDR1 and CDR2 (germline): DFQATT, SNEGSKA (reference sequence). Here the CDR3 reads CSARLVRGGFAYGQYF. The CDR3, as DNA: TGCAGTGCTAGATTGGTCAGGGGGGGTTTTGCCTACGGGCAGTACTTC.

The CDR3 sequence is CASSPRQGGKNQPQHF. The CDR3 DNA sequence: TGTGCCAGCTCACCACGACAGGGGGGAAAAAATCAGCCCCAGCATTTT. The chain joins TRBV18 to TRBJ1-5; 9 bases fit TRBD1. The CDR3 has 16 amino acids. Unmatched junction bases numbered 5, after V lost 1 base and J lost 4 bases. Germline V lookup: CDR1 KGHSH, CDR2 LQKENI.

The CDR3 sequence is CASSPGQGKAEAFF. CDR3 bases: TGTGCCAGCAGCCCCGGACAGGGGAAAGCTGAAGCTTTCTTT. J is TRBJ1-1 and V is TRBV9, with 9 bases matching TRBD1. Germline trimming cut 4 bases from V and 6 bases from J; bases unmatched to any gene: 7. Germline CDR1 is SGDLS and CDR2 is YYNGEE. The CDR3 totals 14 residues.

The sample holds many counts of this clonotype. The gene calls are TRBV7-9 and TRBJ2-7; a possible D gene is TRBD2 (5 bases). From germline, CDR1 is SEHNR and CDR2 FQNEAQ (reference sequence). Trimming cost V 1 base and J 0 bases, with 10 bases left between them. CDR3 length equals 15 residues. CDR3: CASSLGLASSYEQYF. As DNA, the CDR3 is TGTGCCAGCAGCTTAGGGCTAGCTAGCTCCTACGAGCAGTACTTC.

This clonotype was observed at least ten times. The chain combines TRBV4-3 with TRBJ1-6; D uncertain. Germline V gene lookup returns CDR1 LGHNA and CDR2 YSLEER. Trimming pared 0 bases from V and 9 bases from J, leaving 9 bases between. This CDR3 is 14 amino acids long. The CDR3 loop reads CASSQEMGISPLHF. CDR3 sequence (DNA): TGCGCCAGCAGCCAAGAGATGGGCATTTCACCCCTCCACTTT.

This clonotype turned up a few times. This sequence joins TRBV5-6 and TRBJ2-1; D assignment may be TRBD1 or TRBD2 (6 bases each). CDR1 and CDR2 (germline): SGHDT, YYEEEE. Trimming stripped 2 bases from V and 9 bases from J, with 12 bases between. The CDR3 totals 13 residues. The chain's CDR3 is CASSFVQGGEQFF. The CDR3 DNA reads TGTGCCAGCAGCTTTGTACAGGGAGGTGAGCAGTTCTTC.

There are many counts of this clonotype. The chain couples TRBV12-3 or TRBV12-4 to TRBJ2-1, with D perhaps matching TRBD2 (5 bases). V shed 8 bases and J shed 2 bases, with 13 bases lying between them. The CDR3 runs to 14 residues. CDR3 protein: CASARADTYNEQFF. CDR3 in DNA: TGTGCCAGCGCCAGAGCGGATACCTACAATGAGCAGTTCTTC.

In its sample, this clonotype was seen many times. The chain recombines TRBV10-2 with TRBJ2-5; TRBD1 is a possible D gene (6 bases). This CDR3 has 13 amino acids. Germline V gene lookup returns CDR1 WSHSY and CDR2 SAAADI. V was trimmed by 6 bases and J by 0 bases, leaving 8 bases between them. The CDR3 sequence is CASRDRYQETQYF. The DNA for the CDR3 is TGCGCCAGCAGAGACAGGTACCAAGAGACCCAGTACTTC.

This clonotype was recorded many times. V gene TRBV27 combines with J gene TRBJ2-1, with 11 positions matching TRBD1. V was clipped by 6 bases and J by 4 bases; unmatched bases: 5. CDR1 MNHEY and CDR2 SMNVEV come from the germline V gene (reference sequence). This CDR3 is 15 amino acids long. The chain's CDR3 is CASSPRDRGYNEQFF. DNA for the CDR3: TGTGCCAGCAGCCCCCGGGACAGGGGGTACAATGAGCAGTTCTTC.

This clonotype came up many times. The rearrangement uses TRBV4-1 and TRBJ2-3, with 9 bases that match TRBD2. V shed 4 bases, J shed 1 base, and the junction held 9 bases outside the gene matches. CDR3 length equals 17 residues. Germline assignment: CDR1 MGHRA and CDR2 YSYEKL. The CDR3 coding sequence is TGCGCCAGCAGCCCCTTATTTGCGGGAGGGCGCACAGATACGCAGTATTTT. The encoded protein is CASSPLFAGGRTDTQYF.

This clonotype has more than one count but fewer than ten. The chain has TRBV12-3 or TRBV12-4 and TRBJ2-5; D uncertain. The CDR3 length is 13 residues. Between the trimmed V and J ends, which lost 5 bases and 1 base, there was a span of 8 bases. The CDR3 bases are TGTGCCAGCAGTAAGGTCAGCCAAGAGACCCAGTACTTC. Translating gives CASSKVSQETQYF.

This clonotype was picked up one time. V usage is TRBV11-3 and J usage is TRBJ2-2; D possibly corresponds to TRBD2 (5 bases). The CDR3 is 14 amino acids. Trimming removed 5 bases from V and 6 bases from J, with 13 bases in between. The germline gives CDR1 SGHNT, CDR2 YENEEA. The chain's CDR3 is CASSPPEGSGELFF. CDR3 nucleotide sequence: TGTGCCAGCAGCCCCCCAGAGGGCTCCGGGGAGCTGTTTTTT. Full variable domain (remainder filled in from reference TRBV11-3 and TRBJ2-2): EAGVVQSPRYKIIEKKQPVAFWCNPISGHNTLYWYLQNLGQGPELLIRYENEEAVDDSQLPKDRFSAERLKGVDSTLKIQPAELGDSAVYLCASSPPEGSGELFFGEGSRLTVL.